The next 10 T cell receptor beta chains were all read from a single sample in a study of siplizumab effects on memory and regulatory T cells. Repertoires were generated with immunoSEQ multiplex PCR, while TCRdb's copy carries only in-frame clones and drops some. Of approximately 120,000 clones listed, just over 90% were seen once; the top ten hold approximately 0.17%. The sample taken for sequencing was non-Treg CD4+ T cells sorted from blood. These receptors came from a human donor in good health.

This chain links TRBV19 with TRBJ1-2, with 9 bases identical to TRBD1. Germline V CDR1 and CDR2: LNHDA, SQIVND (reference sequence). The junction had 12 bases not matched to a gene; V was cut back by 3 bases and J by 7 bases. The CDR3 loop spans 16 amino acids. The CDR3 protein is CASSITQGQGGGGYTF. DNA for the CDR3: TGTGCCAGTAGTATTACCCAGGGACAGGGTGGAGGTGGCTACACCTTC.

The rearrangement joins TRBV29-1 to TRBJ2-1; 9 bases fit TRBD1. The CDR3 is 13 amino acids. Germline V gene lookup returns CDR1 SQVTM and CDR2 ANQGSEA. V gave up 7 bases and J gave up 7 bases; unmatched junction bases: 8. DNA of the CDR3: TGCAGCGGTGACAGGGGGGCAAAGAATGAGCAGTTCTTC. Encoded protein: CSGDRGAKNEQFF.

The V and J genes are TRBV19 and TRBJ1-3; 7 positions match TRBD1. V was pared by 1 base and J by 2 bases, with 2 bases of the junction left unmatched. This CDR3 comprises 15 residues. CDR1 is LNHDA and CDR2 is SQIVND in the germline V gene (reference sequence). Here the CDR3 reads CASSIGGGAGNTIYF. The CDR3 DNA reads TGTGCCAGTAGTATAGGAGGGGGCGCTGGAAACACCATATATTTT.

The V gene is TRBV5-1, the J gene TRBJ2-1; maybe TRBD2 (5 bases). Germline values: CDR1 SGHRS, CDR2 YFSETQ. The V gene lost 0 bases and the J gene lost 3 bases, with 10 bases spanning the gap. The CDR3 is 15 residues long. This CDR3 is CASSLGGAGYNEQFF. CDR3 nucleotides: TGCGCCAGCAGCTTGGGGGGTGCGGGCTACAATGAGCAGTTCTTC.

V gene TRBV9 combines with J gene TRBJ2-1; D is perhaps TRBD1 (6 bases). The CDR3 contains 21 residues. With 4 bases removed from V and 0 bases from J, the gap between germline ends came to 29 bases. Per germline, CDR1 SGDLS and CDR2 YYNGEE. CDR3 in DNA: TGTGCCAGCAGCCTATCCTCCCATTGGTCAGGGGACATAAGCTCCTACAATGAGCAGTTCTTC. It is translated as CASSLSSHWSGDISSYNEQFF.

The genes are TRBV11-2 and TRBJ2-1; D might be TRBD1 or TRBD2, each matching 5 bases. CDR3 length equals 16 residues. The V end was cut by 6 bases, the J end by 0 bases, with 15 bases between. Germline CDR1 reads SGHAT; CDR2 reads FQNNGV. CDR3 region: CASSRGERSSYNEQFF. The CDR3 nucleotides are TGTGCCAGCAGTCGAGGGGAAAGGAGCTCCTACAATGAGCAGTTCTTC.

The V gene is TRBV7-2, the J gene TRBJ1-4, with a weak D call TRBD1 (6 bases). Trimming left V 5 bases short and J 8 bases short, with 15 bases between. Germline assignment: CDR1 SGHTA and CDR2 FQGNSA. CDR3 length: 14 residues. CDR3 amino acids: CASSQQGRAEKLFF. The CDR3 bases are TGTGCCAGCAGCCAACAGGGTAGGGCGGAAAAACTGTTTTTT.

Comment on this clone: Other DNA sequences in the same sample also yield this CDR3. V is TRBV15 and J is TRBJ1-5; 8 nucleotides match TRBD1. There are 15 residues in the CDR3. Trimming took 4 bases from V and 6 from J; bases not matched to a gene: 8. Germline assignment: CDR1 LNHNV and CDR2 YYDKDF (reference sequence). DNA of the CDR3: TGTGCCACCAGCAAAATGACAGGGGTAGGTCAGCCCCAGCATTTT. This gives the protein CATSKMTGVGQPQHF.

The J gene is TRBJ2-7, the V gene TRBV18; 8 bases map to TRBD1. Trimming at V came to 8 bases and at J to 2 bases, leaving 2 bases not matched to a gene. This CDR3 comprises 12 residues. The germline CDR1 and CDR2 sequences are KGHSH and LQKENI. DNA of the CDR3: TGTGCCAGCCGGGGACAGGCCTACGAGCAGTACTTC. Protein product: CASRGQAYEQYF.

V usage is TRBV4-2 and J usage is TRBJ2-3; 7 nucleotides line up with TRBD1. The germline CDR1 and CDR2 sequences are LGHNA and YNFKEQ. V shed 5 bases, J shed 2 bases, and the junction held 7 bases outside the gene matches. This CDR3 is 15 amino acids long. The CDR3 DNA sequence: TGTGCCAGCAGCTCCGGGACAGCATTCACAGATACGCAGTATTTT. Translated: CASSSGTAFTDTQYF.